This T cell receptor (beta chain) came from a study of OX40 agonist ivuxolimab in advanced cancers. TCRdb keeps only in-frame clones here, not all; method: immunoSEQ multiplex PCR. The data contain about 64,000 clones, around 83% of them singletons. V lost 1 base, J lost 4 bases, and 15 bases stayed unmatched. The germline V gene has CDR1 MNHNS and CDR2 SASEGT. This CDR3 comprises 18 residues. This chain uses TRBV6-1 with TRBJ1-1; 7 bases match TRBD1. The source was CD4+ or CD8+ T cells sorted from blood, collected in a trial of the OX40 agonist ivuxolimab. This clonotype was sampled from an adult with an advanced solid tumor such as melanoma, head and neck, liver or kidney cancer. The CDR3 region is CASSEVGSTRGFGTEAFF. The CDR3, as DNA: TGTGCCAGCAGTGAAGTAGGATCAACCAGGGGGTTTGGCACTGAAGCTTTCTTT.